One sample yielded the 15 T cell receptor beta chains listed below, sequenced in a study of blood T cell repertoires in COVID-19. Measured with immunoSEQ multiplex PCR; TCRdb has only the in-frame clones, and not every one. The sample has 150,000 to 200,000 clones, under 90% seen once; the top ten hold 13% to 15%. Sequencing input: peripheral blood. Receptors were obtained from a woman aged 70-85 years with COVID-19, enrolled during active disease.

The chain is built from TRBV6-5 and TRBJ2-3, with 11 bases lining up with TRBD2. The CDR3 is 15 amino acids. V dropped 4 bases and J dropped 3; count of bases not matched to a gene: 3. Germline CDR1 reads MNHEY; CDR2 reads SVGAGI. This chain's CDR3 is CASSSGLAVTDTQYF. In nucleotides, the CDR3 is TGTGCCAGCAGTTCGGGACTAGCGGTGACAGATACGCAGTATTTT.

The CDR3 loop is CASGTRPYEQFF. The CDR3 DNA follows: TGTGCCAGTGGGACTAGGCCGTATGAGCAGTTCTTC. The chain links TRBV19 to TRBJ2-1, with TRBD2 identical over 8 bases. Looked up from germline, CDR1 is LNHDA and CDR2 is SQIVND (reference sequence). Trimming cost V 8 bases and J 8 bases; bases outside gene matches: 5. This CDR3 has 12 residues.

The V and J genes are TRBV7-9 and TRBJ2-7, with 12 bases lining up with TRBD2. V shed 5 bases, J shed 6 bases, and the junction held 8 bases outside the gene matches. The CDR3 sequence is 15 residues long. The germline CDR1 and CDR2 sequences are SEHNR and FQNEAQ (reference sequence). CDR3: CASSPGTSGLSEQYF. The CDR3 nucleotides are TGTGCCAGCAGCCCCGGGACTAGCGGGCTCTCCGAGCAGTACTTC.

The chain has TRBV11-2 and TRBJ1-6, with 7 bases aligning to TRBD1. The CDR3 spans 14 residues. Germline V gene data show CDR1 as SGHAT and CDR2 as FQNNGV. Trimming at V came to 5 bases and at J to 5 bases, leaving 3 bases not matched to a gene. DNA for the CDR3: TGTGCCAGCAGCCCGGGACAGCATAATTCACCCCTCCACTTT. Protein sequence: CASSPGQHNSPLHF.

The chain is built from TRBV10-3 and TRBJ1-2; TRBD1 might be the D (6 bases). The V gene's germline CDR1 is ENHRY and CDR2 SYGVKD. CDR3 length: 15 residues. The germline V and J ends were trimmed by 2 bases and 4 bases, with 14 bases remaining between them. CDR3 nucleotide sequence: TGTGCCATCAGTGAGCCGCTACAGGGCGTCTATGGCTACACCTTC. It specifies CAISEPLQGVYGYTF.

This chain connects TRBV30 to TRBJ1-3, with a possible D match to TRBD1 (6 bases). The CDR3 contains 13 residues. Between the trimmed V and J ends, which lost 6 bases and 4 bases, there was a span of 13 bases. CDR1 is GTSNPN, CDR2 SVGIG, per germline (reference sequence). The CDR3 reads CACEDRDGNTIYF. Here the CDR3 DNA reads TGTGCCTGTGAGGACAGAGACGGAAACACCATATATTTT.

J is TRBJ2-5 and V is TRBV5-1, with 8 bases aligning to TRBD2. CDR3 length: 14 amino acids. Trimming removed 3 bases from V and 5 bases from J; junction bases left unmatched: 6. Germline CDR1 is SGHRS and CDR2 is YFSETQ. The CDR3 region has the DNA TGCGCCAGCAGCTCCGGGACTAGTAGGGAGACCCAGTACTTC. Its translation: CASSSGTSRETQYF.

The V call is TRBV30, the J call TRBJ2-2; a weak D match, TRBD2 (6 bases). V shed 3 bases and J shed 0 bases, with 8 bases lying between them. Germline loops: CDR1 GTSNPN, CDR2 SVGIG (reference sequence). The CDR3 extends over 14 amino acids. The CDR3 DNA sequence: TGTGCCTGGAGCGGGACTTCGAACACCGGGGAGCTGTTTTTT. It specifies CAWSGTSNTGELFF. The full variable domain, rest sourced from reference TRBV30 and TRBJ2-2, is SQTIHQWPATLVQPVGSPLSLECTVEGTSNPNLYWYRQAAGRGLQLLFYSVGIGQISSEVPQNLSASRPQDRQFILSSKKLLLSDSGFYLCAWSGTSNTGELFFGEGSRLTVL.

This rearrangement joins TRBV29-1 to TRBJ2-5; 10 nucleotides agree with TRBD1. The trim removed 3 bases at V and 2 bases at J, leaving 0 bases unmatched. The CDR3 length is 13 residues. Germline V gene lookup returns CDR1 SQVTM and CDR2 ANQGSEA. Here the CDR3 DNA reads TGCAGCGTTGAGGGACAGGGGCAAGAGACCCAGTACTTC. This codes for CSVEGQGQETQYF.

The chain carries TRBV9 and TRBJ1-2, with D perhaps matching TRBD1 (5 bases). The germline V gene encodes CDR1 SGDLS and CDR2 YYNGEE. The CDR3 contains 15 residues. Deletions cut 5 bases from V and 6 bases from J, with 20 bases between. The CDR3 spells CASSNGAGGGDGYTF. The CDR3 DNA follows: TGTGCCAGCAGTAACGGGGCAGGCGGAGGGGATGGCTACACCTTC.

V is TRBV11-3 and J is TRBJ1-1, with D possibly TRBD1 on 5 matching bases. The germline gives CDR1 SGHNT, CDR2 YENEEA. The CDR3 runs 13 residues. With 5 bases removed from V and 8 bases from J, the gap between germline ends came to 15 bases. As DNA, the CDR3 is TGTGCCAGCAGCGGGGGGAGGCTGGGAGAAGCTTTCTTT. Its translation is CASSGGRLGEAFF.

The rearrangement uses TRBV7-2 and TRBJ2-1; D gene unclear. Germline V CDR1 and CDR2: SGHTA, FQGNSA. V was cut by 5 bases and J by 3 bases, with 5 bases left in between. This CDR3 is built from 12 residues. The CDR3 spells CASSPLYNEQFF. CDR3 nucleotide sequence: TGTGCCAGCAGCCCCCTCTACAATGAGCAGTTCTTC.

This clone was seen just once. J is TRBJ2-5 and V is TRBV11-2; TRBD2 matches 9 bases. Trimming removed 6 bases from V and 3 bases from J; junction bases left unmatched: 8. Germline-derived CDR1 and CDR2 are SGHAT and FQNNGV. CDR3 length equals 15 residues. CDR3 sequence: CASRQAGGAKETQYF. CDR3 nucleotides: TGTGCCAGCAGGCAGGCGGGGGGGGCGAAAGAGACCCAGTACTTC.

The chain combines TRBV20-1 with TRBJ2-5; 8 bases map to TRBD1. The germline V gene has CDR1 DFQATT and CDR2 SNEGSKA (reference sequence). The length of the CDR3 is 16 residues. With 3 bases clipped from V and 5 bases from J, the junction kept 14 bases outside the gene matches. Written as DNA, the CDR3 is TGCAGTGCTAGTGGGGGCAGGGGGCGGTCGGCGGAGACCCAGTACTTC. Its protein is CSASGGRGRSAETQYF.

The V gene is TRBV5-6, the J gene TRBJ1-5; the match to TRBD1 covers 8 bases. CDR1 and CDR2 (germline): SGHDT, YYEEEE. The CDR3 has 15 amino acids. J was trimmed by 6 bases and V by 1 base; bases with no gene match: 6. CDR3 bases: TGTGCCAGCAGCTTGTCAGGGGGCGCAGGTCAGCCCCAGCATTTT. Translating gives CASSLSGGAGQPQHF.